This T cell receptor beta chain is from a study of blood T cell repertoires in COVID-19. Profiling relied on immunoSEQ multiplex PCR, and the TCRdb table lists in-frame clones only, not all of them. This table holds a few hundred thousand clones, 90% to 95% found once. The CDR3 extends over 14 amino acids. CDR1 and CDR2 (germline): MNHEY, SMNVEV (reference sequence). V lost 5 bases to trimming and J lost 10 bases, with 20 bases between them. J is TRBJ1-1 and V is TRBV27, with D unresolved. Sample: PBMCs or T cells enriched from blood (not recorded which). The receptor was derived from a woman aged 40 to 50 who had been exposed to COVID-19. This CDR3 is CASSEGGLPLGAFF. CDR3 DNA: TGTGCCAGCAGTGAGGGAGGTCTTCCCCTGGGAGCTTTCTTT.